This T cell receptor (beta chain) was identified in a study of blood T cell repertoires in COVID-19 (dated by TCRdb to about 2020). For context, the study as a whole: The collaborator samples originated in the United States, Italy and Spain and spanned the acute and convalescent phases of COVID-19. A freely available public database, intended as a resource for researchers studying the immune response to SARS-CoV-2, is where the repertoires were released. Deeply sampled blood TCRbeta repertoires from subjects exposed to, actively infected with, or recovered from COVID-19 were included in the dataset. Where available, HLA class I and class II types were obtained from metadata supplied by the sample provider rather than from assay-based typing. Samples were obtained from the ongoing ImmuneRACE study (first 160 participants) and from some 1,300 subjects provided by 6 global collaborators. The material from the prospective study consisted of cDNA or gDNA derived from T cells, B-cell-depleted T cells, or PBMCs. A de-identified subject ID, COVID-19 status, age in years and sex were almost always included in the sample metadata. The study at large found these results: The amount of clinical and demographic metadata varied by source and participant and was provided uncurated.

Worth noting for this clone: Its antigen is currently not known. No much larger clone exists at a distance of one base, and base qualities are not known.

From the cysteine through the phenylalanine, the CDR3 covers 15 amino acids. Just CDR3 DNA is preserved here, 45 bases in frame from base 1. The germline V gene gives CDR1 as MGHDK and CDR2 as SYGVNS. Ends trimmed: V by 0 bases, J by 8 bases; bases unmatched to a gene: 6. TCRbeta CDR3 regions were amplified from genomic DNA using the immunoSEQ Assay, a bias-controlled multiplex PCR. The paper's processing steps were these. Nucleated cell counts per sample were estimated from amplification of reference gene primers within the assay. To quantify the absolute abundance of each unique TCRbeta CDR3 rearrangement, sequence reads were collapsed and filtered. For each sample, productive Simpson clonality was calculated by taking the square root of Simpson's diversity index across productive rearrangements. The table comes from immuneACCESS by way of TCRdb, which keeps in-frame sequences with V and J called. Part of the clones is missing from these tables; in studies checked, under half for an unresolved V gene and the rest for unknown reasons. The V and J calls and the clone size are those of that table, but D and trimming were determined from the DNA. The sample yields approximately 170,000 clones; more than 70% were counted once. The top ten constitute 3.6% of the sample.

Participants in the prospective study were enrolled through a virtual design, were aged 18 to 89 years, and lived in fewer than 30 United States geographic areas. In the prospective study, cohorts were assigned on the basis of participant-reported clinical history obtained from a screening survey and a study questionnaire. In the prospective study, mobile phlebotomists collected whole blood, serum and a nasopharyngeal or oropharyngeal swab from each participant. Additional blood draws and questionnaires over an approximately 2-month period could optionally be provided by prospective study participants. Before DNA extraction, blood samples from the prospective study were shipped at room temperature or frozen.

The receptor's source is a woman between 45 and 60 years old in a cohort exposed to, infected with or recovered from COVID-19 (not recorded which). Sequencing input: PBMCs or T cells enriched from blood (not recorded which). Recombination joined TRBV25-1 with TRBJ2-3, with 9 central nucleotides matching TRBD2. The bases read TGTGCCAGCAGTGAATACGGCGGGAGGGGGGGTACGCAGTATTTT. It translates as CASSEYGGRGGTQYF.